Below, one T cell receptor beta chain is given with its context. The target antigen is unknown. CDR1 and CDR2 (germline): GTSNPN, SVGIG (reference sequence). V was pared by 5 bases and J by 0 bases, with 1 base of the junction left unmatched. The length of the CDR3 is 13 residues. The source of the sample is a study of cytomegalovirus exposure and HLA in healthy donors. Study conclusions and caveats: Most CMV-associated TCR beta chains were later found to appear HLA-restricted. There were some 150 TCR beta chains listed as cytomegalovirus-associated. CMV serostatus was the only immune exposure information that was available.

Primers: 60 Vbeta forward and 13 Jbeta reverse. TCRdb keeps only in-frame clones here, not all; method: immunoSEQ multiplex PCR. The repertoire holds about 100,000 clones, around three quarters seen once, with 4.1% in the top ten. The source of this sequence is a man aged 40-49 years in good health and CMV-seronegative. The sequenced sample consisted of PBMCs. This chain uses TRBV30 with TRBJ2-5; TRBD1 matches at 9 bases. CDR3 sequence: CAWGTGYQETQYF. The CDR3 DNA reads TGTGCCTGGGGGACAGGGTACCAAGAGACCCAGTACTTC.